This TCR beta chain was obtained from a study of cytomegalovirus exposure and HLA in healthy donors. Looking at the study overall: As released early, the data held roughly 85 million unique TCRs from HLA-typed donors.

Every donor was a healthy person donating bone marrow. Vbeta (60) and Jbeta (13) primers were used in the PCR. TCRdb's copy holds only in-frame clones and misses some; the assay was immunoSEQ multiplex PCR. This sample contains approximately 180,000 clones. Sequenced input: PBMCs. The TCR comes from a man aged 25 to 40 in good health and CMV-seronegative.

CDR3 sequence (DNA): TGTGCCAGTAGTATGGGTCTAGCGGCCTGGGGCGAGCAGTTCTTC. It translates to CASSMGLAAWGEQFF. The chain is built from TRBV19 and TRBJ2-1; 7 nucleotides agree with TRBD2. Per germline, CDR1 LNHDA and CDR2 SQIVND (reference sequence). The CDR3 totals 15 residues. The V segment lost 3 bases and the J segment 10 bases; nucleotides outside the gene matches: 12.